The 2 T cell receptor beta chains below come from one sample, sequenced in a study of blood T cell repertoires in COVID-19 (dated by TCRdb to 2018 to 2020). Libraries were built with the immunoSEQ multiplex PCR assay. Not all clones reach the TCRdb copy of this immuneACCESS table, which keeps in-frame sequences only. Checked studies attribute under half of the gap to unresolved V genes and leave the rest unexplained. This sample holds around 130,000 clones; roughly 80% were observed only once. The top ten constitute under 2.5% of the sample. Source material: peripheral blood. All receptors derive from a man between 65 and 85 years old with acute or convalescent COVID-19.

The DNA for the CDR3 is TGTGCCAGCAGCTGGGCCGCAGGGGGTAATTCACCCCTCCACTTT. It encodes CASSWAAGGNSPLHF. The rearrangement joins TRBV11-2 to TRBJ1-6; 7 bases map to TRBD1. CDR1 and CDR2 from the germline V gene are SGHAT and FQNNGV. The CDR3 runs to 15 residues. Trimming removed 4 bases from V and 6 bases from J; junction bases left unmatched: 6.

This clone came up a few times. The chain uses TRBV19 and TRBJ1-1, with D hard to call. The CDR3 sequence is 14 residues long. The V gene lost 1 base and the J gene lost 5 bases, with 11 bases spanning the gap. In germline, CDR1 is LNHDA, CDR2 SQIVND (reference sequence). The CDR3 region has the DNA TGTGCCAGTAGTATAGGGACTTTAAGGACTGAAGCTTTCTTT. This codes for CASSIGTLRTEAFF.